The rows below give T cell receptor beta chains drawn from one sample of a study of cytomegalovirus exposure and HLA in healthy donors. Sequencing was performed with immunoSEQ multiplex PCR; in TCRdb, only in-frame clones are kept and a portion is missing. The sample holds about 120,000 clones, 77% seen once. Sequences were obtained from PBMCs. These TCRs come from a man aged 40-55 years in good health and CMV-seropositive. CDR3s include the opening cysteine and the closing phenylalanine or tryptophan. D genes are given only for firm matches. For some rows the clone size is stated as once, few or many, or as a class when expanded; others skip it.

clone size	D gene	V gene	J gene	CDR3 DNA	CDR3 protein
.	TRBD1	TRBV5-5	TRBJ1-1	TGTGCCAGCAGCTTGGGAGGACAGGGTTTAGCTTTCTTT	CASSLGGQGLAFF
.	.	TRBV5-1	TRBJ2-5	TGCGCCAGCAGCTTGGAGTACTCAGGAACCCAGTACTTC	CASSLEYSGTQYF
.	.	TRBV9	TRBJ1-1	TGTGCCAGCAGCGATCACGCAGGCCGAGCCGAAATGAACACTGAAGCTTTCTTT	CASSDHAGRAEMNTEAFF
few	.	TRBV6-5	TRBJ1-2	TGTGCCAGCAGAGCTTTCGCTAACTATGGCTACACCTTC	CASRAFANYGYTF
once	.	TRBV19	TRBJ1-5	TGTGCCAGTAGTATAGAACAGGGTAGGAGTAACAATCAGCCCCAGCATTTT	CASSIEQGRSNNQPQHF
once	TRBD2	TRBV7-9	TRBJ2-1	TGTGCCAGCAGCTCGGGACTAGCGGTCTACAATGAGCAGTTCTTC	CASSSGLAVYNEQFF
.	TRBD2	TRBV7-3	TRBJ2-5	TGTGCCAGCAGCTTTAGCGGGGGGGCGGAGACCCAGTACTTC	CASSFSGGAETQYF
.	TRBD1	TRBV9	TRBJ2-7	TGTGCCAGCAGCGTCGAGACAGGGGCCTACGAGCAGTACTTC	CASSVETGAYEQYF
.	.	TRBV23-1	TRBJ2-1	TGCGCCAGCAGTTGGGGCCTAGGGCAGCACGACAATGAGCAGTTCTTC	CASSWGLGQHDNEQFF
.	TRBD1	TRBV18	TRBJ1-4	TGTGCCAGCTCACCACCGTCTTGGGACAGTAGAAGTGAAAAACTGTTTTTT	CASSPPSWDSRSEKLFF
few	TRBD2	TRBV7-6	TRBJ2-5	TGTGCCAGCAGCTCCTGGGGAGGGTCGGGTGAGACCCAGTACTTC	CASSSWGGSGETQYF
few	.	TRBV21-1	TRBJ2-3	TGTGCCAGCAGCAAAGGGGGTGGGGGGGCAGACAGCCGGGCAAAAAAGCAGTATTTT	CASSKGGGGADSRAKKQYF
.	.	TRBV12-5	TRBJ2-3	TGTGCTAGTGGTTTGGTACTCGGCGGGAGCACAGATACGCAGTATTTT	CASGLVLGGSTDTQYF
.	.	TRBV27	TRBJ2-6	TGTGCCAGCAGTTTATCCGCGTGGGGGGCCAACGTCCTGACTTTC	CASSLSAWGANVLTF
.	TRBD1	TRBV4-1	TRBJ1-2	TGCGCCAGCAGCCAAGGGGGGGTGAGGGGGCGGGGTGGCTACACCTTC	CASSQGGVRGRGGYTF
few	.	TRBV28	TRBJ2-1	TGTGCCAGCATTCGCACAGTCGACAATGAGCAGTTCTTC	CASIRTVDNEQFF
.	.	TRBV7-8	TRBJ2-2	TGTGCCAGCAGCTTAGTTCCAGGGGGGTTGGTCACCGGGGAGCTGTTTTTT	CASSLVPGGLVTGELFF
.	.	TRBV7-3	TRBJ1-1	TGTGCCAGCAGCTTAACCACAGGGTTGGACACTGAAGCTTTCTTT	CASSLTTGLDTEAFF
.	.	TRBV9	TRBJ1-2	TGTGCCAGCAGCGTAGATGACAAACCCTGTGGCTACACCTTC	CASSVDDKPCGYTF
once	.	TRBV5-6	TRBJ1-2	TGTGCCAGCAGTCTCGACAGCCGGGGACACCCAAACTATGGTTACACCTTC	CASSLDSRGHPNYGYTF
.	.	TRBV4-3	TRBJ1-5	TGCGCCAGCAGCCATCTGGCAGGGGCCAATCAGCCCCAGCATTTT	CASSHLAGANQPQHF
once	TRBD2	TRBV11-2	TRBJ2-3	TGTGCCAGCAGCTTAGTGTCAGCGGGGGGAAACACAGATACGCAGTATTTT	CASSLVSAGGNTDTQYF
.	TRBD2	TRBV7-3	TRBJ2-1	TGTGCCAGCAGCCCAAGCGGGGGGGTCCCCAATGAGCAGTTCTTC	CASSPSGGVPNEQFF
.	.	TRBV29-1	TRBJ2-4	TGCAGCGTTGCGGAGAGGGCAGCCAAAAACATTCAGTACTTC	CSVAERAAKNIQYF
.	.	TRBV18	TRBJ1-1	TGTGCCAGCCAGGGGAGGAACACTGAAGCTTTCTTT	CASQGRNTEAFF
.	TRBD2	TRBV10-1	TRBJ2-3	TGCGCCAGCAGTGGCCATGACCTGGGGACTAGCGGGGACACAGATACGCAGTATTTT	CASSGHDLGTSGDTDTQYF
.	.	TRBV6-5	TRBJ1-6	TGTGCCAGCAGTTACACAGACAGGATTGGAAATTCACCCCTCCACTTT	CASSYTDRIGNSPLHF
.	.	TRBV11-1	TRBJ2-5	TGTGCCAGCAGCGGTGAGACAGGTTTCGGACAAGAGACCCAGTACTTC	CASSGETGFGQETQYF
.	.	TRBV7-3	TRBJ1-1	TGTGCCAGCAGCTTGATCAGGAACACTGAAGCTTTCTTT	CASSLIRNTEAFF
.	TRBD1	TRBV6-5	TRBJ2-2	TGTGCCAGCAGTTACGGGACAGCGAACACCGGGGAGCTGTTTTTT	CASSYGTANTGELFF
.	.	TRBV30	TRBJ2-7	TGTGCCTGGGCGGACAAAACCTACGAGCAGTACTTC	CAWADKTYEQYF
.	TRBD1	TRBV4-2	TRBJ1-6	TGTGCCAGCAGCCCCGGGACAGGGAATTCACCCCTCCACTTT	CASSPGTGNSPLHF
.	TRBD2	TRBV5-1	TRBJ2-6	TGCGCCAGCAGCTCCGCGGACCGCGGGGGAGCTGGGGCCAACGTCCTGACTTTC	CASSSADRGGAGANVLTF
.	TRBD1	TRBV28	TRBJ2-7	TGTGCCAGCAGTACCACGACAGGGGGCTACGAGCAGTACTTC	CASSTTTGGYEQYF
.	.	TRBV10-3	TRBJ2-7	TGTGCCATCAGTGGACAGGCTGGGGACTACGAGCAGTACTTC	CAISGQAGDYEQYF
.	.	TRBV5-4	TRBJ2-5	TGTGCCATTAAAGGCCGGGACAACCAAGAGACCCAGTACTTC	CAIKGRDNQETQYF
.	.	TRBV6-5	TRBJ1-5	TGTGCCAGCAGTTCCCCCGGGTCCAATCAGCCCCAGCATTTT	CASSSPGSNQPQHF
.	TRBD2	TRBV4-3	TRBJ2-5	TGCGCCAGCAGCCGCCAGGCCGGGACTAGCGTGCCAGAGACCCAGTACTTC	CASSRQAGTSVPETQYF
few	TRBD2	TRBV4-3	TRBJ2-5	TGCGCCAGCAGCCCCGGACTAGCGGCGCTGGAGACCCAGTACTTC	CASSPGLAALETQYF
few	.	TRBV2	TRBJ2-3	TGTGCCAGCAGCCTGGGACTGTCAGATACGCAGTATTTT	CASSLGLSDTQYF
once	TRBD1	TRBV5-1	TRBJ1-2	TGCGCCAACAGCCGCTCTGGACAGGGCGACTATGGCTACACCTTC	CANSRSGQGDYGYTF
.	TRBD1	TRBV5-3	TRBJ1-2	TGTGCCAGAAGCCTGGGACAGTATGGCTACACCTTC	CARSLGQYGYTF
.	.	TRBV9	TRBJ2-2	TGTGCCAGCAGCGTAGGGGGGACAATGACCGGGGAGCTGTTTTTT	CASSVGGTMTGELFF
.	.	TRBV4-3	TRBJ2-7	TGCGCCAGCAGCCAAGAAGTCGGGGGGCTAGGCGAGCAGTACTTC	CASSQEVGGLGEQYF